The 18 T cell receptor beta chains listed next were all sequenced from one sample in a study of T cell repertoires in cytomegalovirus infection. Their antigen targets remain unknown. TCRdb redid the calling of the reads with MiXCR, one entry per CDR3 protein. The sample includes roughly 500,000 distinct CDR3 sequences, 33% of them seen just once. The sample in question was cultured PBMCs, obtained from culture after CMV antigen stimulation. Every receptor here comes from a human donor in good health (CMV status not recorded). Some clones in this sample may be carry-over from other donors' samples.

V and J are TRBV7-9 and TRBJ1-4, with no clear D. With 1 base removed from V and 0 bases from J, the gap between germline ends came to 12 bases. CDR3 length: 17 residues. Germline V lookup: CDR1 SEHNR, CDR2 FQNEAQ (reference sequence). CDR3 sequence (DNA): TGTGCCAGCAGCTTAGGCACCTCCGGGGCAACTAATGAAAAACTGTTTTTT. Translated, it gives CASSLGTSGATNEKLFF.

Concerning this clonotype itself: An end of the junction does not agree with germline; a read error may underlie this. The chain carries TRBV6-5 and TRBJ2-6, with D perhaps matching TRBD2 (7 bases). Germline-derived CDR1 and CDR2 are MNHEY and SVGAGI. The CDR3 sequence is 20 residues long. The CDR3 coding sequence is TGTGCCAGAAGTTCCCCCAAGGGGGGGGCAATCCACTCTGGGGCCAACGTCCTGACTTTC. Translation: CARSSPKGGAIHSGANVLTF.

The rearrangement links TRBV6-5 to TRBJ2-6, with D hard to call. Germline V gene sequence: CDR1 MNHEY, CDR2 SVGAGI. The V gene lost 4 bases and the J gene lost 0 bases, with 7 bases spanning the gap. The CDR3 has 15 amino acids. CDR3 coding DNA: TGTGCCAGCAGTTCCTATGTCTCTGGGGCCAACGTCCTGACTTTC. Its protein product is CASSSYVSGANVLTF.

This sequence joins TRBV20-1 and TRBJ2-2; TRBD2 aligns across 7 bases. J lost 5 bases, V lost 1 base, and 4 bases had no gene match. The CDR3 sequence is 14 residues long. The V gene's germline CDR1 is DFQATT and CDR2 SNEGSKA (reference sequence). Written as DNA, the CDR3 is TGCAGTGCTAGAGGAGCAGCGGGAACCGGGGAGCTGTTTTTT. This codes for CSARGAAGTGELFF.

The V call is TRBV18, the J call TRBJ2-5; no definite D call. Trimming removed 2 bases at V and 1 base at J, with 8 bases between. Germline V lookup: CDR1 KGHSH, CDR2 LQKENI. This CDR3 has 14 residues. In DNA form, the CDR3 reads TGTGCCAGCTCACCAAGACAACTCCAAGAGACCCAGTACTTC. Translation gives CASSPRQLQETQYF.

This clonotype was detected many times. The rearrangement uses TRBV7-2 and TRBJ1-1; D may be TRBD1 (5 bases). The V end was cut by 1 base, the J end by 5 bases, with 14 bases between. Germline CDR1 and CDR2: SGHTA and FQGNSA. This CDR3 contains 15 residues. The CDR3 here is CASSLGGHTATEAFF. The CDR3 bases are TGTGCCAGCAGCTTAGGGGGCCACACGGCGACTGAAGCTTTCTTT.

The CDR3 protein is CASSFRLGSYNEQFF. DNA for the CDR3: TGTGCCAGCAGCTTCCGACTAGGCTCCTACAATGAGCAGTTCTTC. The rearrangement uses TRBV7-2 and TRBJ2-1; possibly TRBD2 for D (6 bases). The CDR3 consists of 15 residues. V was clipped by 3 bases and J by 0 bases, with 9 bases between them. From germline, CDR1 is SGHTA and CDR2 FQGNSA.

This clonotype appeared a few times. The chain combines TRBV10-3 with TRBJ1-5; no definite D call. The length of the CDR3 is 13 residues. V lost 10 bases to trimming and J lost 2 bases, with 12 bases between them. Per the germline V gene, CDR1 is ENHRY and CDR2 is SYGVKD. CDR3 bases: TGTGCCAATGGCGGGGATGGCAATCAGCCCCAGCATTTT. It encodes CANGGDGNQPQHF.

This chain links TRBV14 with TRBJ2-5, with TRBD2 as a possible D gene (6 bases). Germline CDR1 SGHDN, CDR2 FVKESK. V lost 4 bases to trimming and J lost 5 bases, with 14 bases between them. The CDR3 runs 14 residues. CDR3 residues: CASSLRLGGETQYF. CDR3 DNA: TGTGCCAGCAGCCTCCGACTAGGCGGGGAGACCCAGTACTTC.

A few counts support this clonotype. The chain recombines TRBV28 with TRBJ2-3, with D uncertain. Germline V lookup: CDR1 MDHEN, CDR2 SYDVKM. Trimming removed 3 bases from V and 2 bases from J, with 15 bases in between. The CDR3 has 16 amino acids. In DNA, the CDR3 is TGTGCCAGCAGTTTCCCCGTGAGAGTCCCCACAGATACGCAGTATTTT. Residues: CASSFPVRVPTDTQYF.

This clonotype was counted only a few times. CDR3: CASSPDGDGYTF. CDR3 nucleotide sequence: TGTGCCAGCAGCCCCGACGGGGACGGCTACACCTTC. The chain carries TRBV7-9 and TRBJ1-2; a weak D match, TRBD1 (5 bases). The CDR3 spans 12 residues. The V gene lost 5 bases and the J gene lost 8 bases, with 12 bases spanning the gap. Germline lookup yields CDR1 SEHNR and CDR2 FQNEAQ (reference sequence). The entire variable domain, with the rest obtained from reference TRBV7-9 and TRBJ1-2, is as follows: DTGVSQNPRHKITKRGQNVTFRCDPISEHNRLYWYRQTLGQGPEFLTYFQNEAQLEKSRLLSDRFSAERPKGSFSTLEIQRTEQGDSAMYLCASSPDGDGYTFGSGTRLTVV.

This rearrangement joins TRBV12-3 or TRBV12-4 to TRBJ1-1; TRBD1 is a possible D gene (5 bases). This CDR3 contains 15 residues. Between the trimmed V and J ends, which lost 3 bases and 0 bases, there was a span of 11 bases. CDR3 bases: TGTGCCAGCAGTTTTGAGGAGGGGATGAACACTGAAGCTTTCTTT. Translating it yields CASSFEEGMNTEAFF.

The chain combines TRBV4-3 with TRBJ2-7; D may match TRBD1 or TRBD2 (5 bases each). Per germline, CDR1 LGHNA and CDR2 YSLEER. The CDR3 totals 17 residues. The V and J ends lost 1 base and 1 base respectively, with 17 bases between them. Here the CDR3 DNA reads TGCGCCAGCAGCCAAGCAGCTTCCGGGACGATATCCTACGAGCAGTACTTC. It specifies CASSQAASGTISYEQYF.

The chain has TRBV27 and TRBJ2-1; 10 nucleotides match TRBD2. Germline trimming cut 6 bases from V and 6 bases from J; bases unmatched to any gene: 8. Germline V gives CDR1 MNHEY, CDR2 SMNVEV (reference sequence). The CDR3 runs 15 residues. CDR3 nucleotides: TGTGCCAGCAGGGCCGGGACTAGCGTAGGCAATGAGCAGTTCTTC. Its protein is CASRAGTSVGNEQFF.

J is TRBJ1-2 and V is TRBV28; the D is unclear. V was shortened by 3 bases and J by 2 bases, with 7 bases between the two germline ends. The CDR3 consists of 13 residues. CDR1 is MDHEN, CDR2 SYDVKM, per germline. CDR3 nucleotides: TGTGCCAGCAGTTTGAAGACCAACTATGGCTACACCTTC. Its translation is CASSLKTNYGYTF.

The table lists this clonotype with many counts. The chain employs TRBV7-2 and TRBJ1-2; 7 nucleotides line up with TRBD1. The CDR3 length is 13 residues. The V gene's germline CDR1 is SGHTA and CDR2 FQGNSA. V shed 3 bases, J shed 5 bases, and the junction held 3 bases outside the gene matches. In DNA form, the CDR3 reads TGTGCCAGCAGCTTGGGACAGCAATATGGCTACACCTTC. This codes for CASSLGQQYGYTF.

The chain combines TRBV11-1 with TRBJ2-3; the D is unclear. Germline-derived CDR1 and CDR2 are SGHAT and FQDESV (reference sequence). The CDR3 is 12 amino acids. V was cut by 5 bases and J by 8 bases, with 11 bases left in between. CDR3 sequence (DNA): TGTGCCAGCAGCATCCGAGGTCGTACGCAGTATTTT. Its protein product is CASSIRGRTQYF.

In its sample, this clonotype was seen a few times. V usage is TRBV6-2 or TRBV6-3 and J usage is TRBJ2-1; unclear D gene. CDR3 length equals 15 residues. Trimming stripped 8 bases from V and 6 bases from J, with 20 bases between. Germline CDR1 is MNHEY and CDR2 is SVGEGT. CDR3 amino acids: CASLPARTIANEQFF. In DNA form, the CDR3 reads TGTGCCAGCCTGCCGGCACGTACCATCGCCAATGAGCAGTTCTTC.